This TCR beta chain stems from a study of T cell responses to AZD1222 COVID-19 vaccine (TCRdb year 2021). With regard to the full study: AZD1222 recipients with second doses at about 4 weeks or about 12 weeks were pooled, because spike-specific TCR depth and breadth did not differ between schedules. TCR sequencing covered about 230 trial participants: about 210 given two doses of AZD1222 and about 26 given two doses of MenACWY control vaccine. Trial participants were enrolled into age subgroups of 18-55, 56-69 and 70-plus years, which contained about 150, 27 and 61 TCR-sequenced participants, respectively. The research as a whole found: After two AZD1222 doses, both the breadth and the depth of spike-specific TCRs were significantly higher than at day 0 and than in MenACWY recipients. Reportedly, close to half of the unique spike-specific TCRs recognized epitopes lying outside the regions that are mutated in the B.1.351 and B.1.1.7 variants. In the small 56-69-year group, the increase in depth fell short of significance, most likely because of low power. Participants were mostly white British, with more females than males. The authors suggested clonal diversity may have been underestimated. Because no day 14 peak-response samples were available, repertoires were characterized only after the peak T cell response. The vaccine-associated CD4 TCRs covered the entire spike protein, and the dominant responses fell in regions 160-218 and 743-854. Conclusions about previously exposed vaccinees were limited because only six AZD1222 recipients were SARS-CoV-2 seropositive at baseline.

Details on this clone: Its target antigen remains unknown. No base quality values were provided; no much bigger clone lies one nucleotide off.

The CDR3 regions of human TCRbeta chains were subjected to immunosequencing. From the authors' description of their analysis: Repertoire TCRs were checked for matches against a reference library of SARS-CoV-2-specific TCRs that had been generated using the MIRA antigen-specificity platform. Breadth was defined as the fraction of unique TCRs that were SARS-CoV-2-associated, and depth was defined as the fraction of total T cells that were SARS-CoV-2-associated. Each spike-specific TCR was assigned to its reactive spike region and to a CD4 or CD8 class using the MIRA data. Log10-transformed breadth and depth values were compared by one-way ANOVA with Sidak's multiple comparisons tests. TCRdb mirrors the immuneACCESS table, restricted to in-frame sequences. Some clones are absent from its copies; in checked studies, under half trace to an unresolved V gene, and the reason for the others is unknown. That table is the source of V, J and clone size, and D and trimming were worked out from the DNA. Within this sample are 90,000 to 100,000 clones, with 88% of them counted one time only. The ten largest clones add up to less than 3.5% of the sample.

Read against the paper, the sample's time point label means: baseline before first vaccination. Samples from vaccinated people were obtained from the UK trials COV001 and COV002, which included a single-blind randomized controlled phase 2/3 trial of AZD1222 (ChAdOx1 nCoV-19) in healthy adults. Trial participant PBMC samples were collected at day 0 and day 28 after the second dose for TCRbeta chain sequencing. Looking up the germline V gene yields CDR1 MDHEN and CDR2 SYDVKM. V is pared back by 6 bases and J by 1 base, with 9 bases lying between the germline termini. From the cysteine up to the phenylalanine, the CDR3 has a length of 13 residues. Just the 39-base CDR3 DNA is kept, in frame starting at base 1.

The sequence joins TRBV28 to TRBJ1-1; the D gene is perhaps TRBD1, from 6 matching bases. The sample was peripheral blood, taken on day 0 of AZD1222 vaccination. The sequence derives from an adult in good health. The DNA sequence follows: TGTGCCAGCAGATGGACAGCGAACACTGAAGCTTTCTTT. It translates as CASRWTANTEAFF.